The clone carrying this T cell receptor beta chain was seen once. CDR3 length equals 16 residues. J lost 5 bases, V lost 5 bases, and 11 bases had no gene match. In germline, CDR1 is SGHAT, CDR2 FQNNGV. The authors' processing: Estimation of nucleated cell counts relied on the amplification of reference gene primers. Generated by immunoSEQ multiplex PCR, the TCRdb table keeps only in-frame clones and is missing some. The V and J calls and the clone size are those of that table, but D and trimming were determined from the DNA. The sample contains about 72,000 clones, more than 70% of which appear only once. The data stem from a study of blood T cell repertoires in COVID-19. Study summary: Acute and convalescent COVID-19 specimens originated in the United States, Italy and Spain.

J is TRBJ2-5 and V is TRBV11-2, with 10 bases fitting TRBD1. This sequence originates from a woman of 80 years or more with active or convalescent COVID-19. The sequenced sample consisted of peripheral blood. CDR3 DNA: TGTGCCAGCAGCCCCTGGACAGGGGGTTCTTTGGAGACCCAGTACTTC. Encoded protein: CASSPWTGGSLETQYF.